Below are 21 T cell receptor beta chains sequenced from a single sample in a study of CD8+CD57+ T cells in acquired aplastic anemia. Both TCR beta VDJ combination and CDR3 sequence profiling were carried out. Genomic DNA was the template for this profiling. TCRdb re-analysed the reads in MiXCR, keeping a single row per CDR3 protein. The data show 200,000 to 250,000 distinct CDR3 sequences, roughly 35% seen once. Sequencing was performed on sorted CD4+, CD8+, or CD8+CD57+ T cells (not recorded which) from PBMCs. The receptors were sampled from a human donor in good health, serving as a control.

As to this clonotype: It may be a read error: a sequence one base away is much more abundant. The J gene is TRBJ2-7, the V gene TRBV25-1; no reliable D call. The germline V gene has CDR1 MGHDK and CDR2 SYGVNS. This CDR3 is 16 amino acids long. Here the CDR3 DNA reads TGTGCCAGCAGCCAAGATGGGTGGGGAACCACCTACAAGCAGTACTTC. Translating it yields CASSQDGWGTTYKQYF.

Ten or more counts support this clonotype. The rearrangement uses TRBV24-1 and TRBJ2-3, with 7 bases that match TRBD1. Germline CDR1 is KGHDR and CDR2 is SFDVKD. Losses at the gene ends were 7 bases for V and 1 base for J; bases not matched to a gene: 4. CDR3 length: 14 amino acids. CDR3 loop: CATRTTGGTDTQYF. For the CDR3, the DNA is TGTGCCACCAGGACTACAGGGGGCACAGATACGCAGTATTTT.

CDR3 nucleotide sequence: TGCGCCAGCATTAAAGGGCCCAACAAGAACATTCAGTACTTC. This sequence encodes CASIKGPNKNIQYF. V gene TRBV10-1 combines with J gene TRBJ2-4; D unclear. The germline gives CDR1 WNHNN, CDR2 SYGVQD (reference sequence). The germline V and J ends were trimmed by 7 bases and 7 bases, with 17 bases remaining between them. CDR3 length: 14 amino acids.

This clonotype was observed many times. The gene calls are TRBV7-8 and TRBJ2-7, with TRBD1 matching over 7 bases. CDR1 SGHVS and CDR2 FQNEAQ come from the germline V gene. V was clipped by 5 bases and J by 3 bases; unmatched bases: 10. The CDR3 is made up of 15 amino acids. The CDR3 coding sequence is TGTGCCAGCAGCCCAGACAGGGTAGGATTCTACGAGCAGTACTTC. Residues: CASSPDRVGFYEQYF.

This clonotype was picked up many times. The chain links TRBV7-2 to TRBJ2-7, with TRBD2 as a possible D gene (6 bases). This CDR3 region has 18 residues. Trimming shortened V by 6 bases and J by 3 bases, and 27 bases separated the two germline ends. From germline, CDR1 is SGHTA and CDR2 FQGNSA. Here the CDR3 reads CASSTTQKGTHTLYEQYF. In nucleotides, the CDR3 is TGTGCCAGCAGTACCACGCAGAAGGGGACTCATACCCTCTACGAGCAGTACTTC.

The gene calls are TRBV10-3 and TRBJ2-7, with D tentatively TRBD1 (6 bases). Germline V gives CDR1 ENHRY, CDR2 SYGVKD. This CDR3 is built from 14 residues. Trimming stripped 6 bases from V and 2 bases from J, with 14 bases between. The CDR3 loop reads CAISRTAGPYEQYF. Written as DNA, the CDR3 is TGTGCCATCAGCCGGACAGCCGGCCCCTACGAGCAGTACTTC.

As to this clonotype: One end of the junction varies from germline; a read error may be responsible. This chain connects TRBV12-3 or TRBV12-4 to TRBJ1-2; D gene unclear. The CDR3 covers 11 residues. This CDR3 is CASSLDRRLTF. The CDR3, as DNA: TGTGCCAGCAGCTTAGACCGGCGCCTCACCTTC.

This clonotype turned up a few times. The rearrangement links TRBV6-1 to TRBJ2-7; 8 bases map to TRBD2. Trimming cost V 3 bases and J 4 bases; bases outside gene matches: 8. This CDR3 comprises 15 residues. The germline V gene has CDR1 MNHNS and CDR2 SASEGT. The CDR3 DNA follows: TGTGCCAGCAGTGACCCGGGGGGGCGGACGTACGAGCAGTACTTC. This gives the protein CASSDPGGRTYEQYF.

The chain joins TRBV20-1 to TRBJ2-7; 8 positions agree with TRBD2. Germline assignment: CDR1 DFQATT and CDR2 SNEGSKA (reference sequence). J gave up 6 bases and V 5 bases, and 9 bases lay outside the gene matches. CDR3 size: 13 residues. CDR3 sequence reads: CSAPGTRQSEQYF. The CDR3 DNA reads as TGCAGTGCTCCCGGGACTAGGCAATCCGAGCAGTACTTC.

Comment on this clonotype: Since a much larger clone is just one base distant, this may be a read error. This sequence joins TRBV5-5 and TRBJ2-7; 8 nucleotides align to TRBD1. The length of the CDR3 is 13 residues. Germline CDR1 reads SGHKS; CDR2 reads YYEKEE (reference sequence). In nucleotides, the CDR3 is TGTGTCAGCAGACGAACAGGGGGGTACGAGCAGTACTTC. Translated: CVSRRTGGYEQYF.

This chain uses TRBV19 with TRBJ1-3, with D maybe TRBD1 (5 bases). The germline CDR1 and CDR2 sequences are LNHDA and SQIVND (reference sequence). The CDR3 has 16 amino acids. Trimming shortened V by 3 bases and J by 0 bases, and 12 bases separated the two germline ends. This CDR3 reads CASSIQRGSSGNTIYF. CDR3 in DNA: TGTGCCAGTAGTATCCAGCGGGGGTCCTCTGGAAACACCATATATTTT.

This clonotype was detected ten times or more. V usage is TRBV6-1 and J usage is TRBJ1-1, with TRBD1 as a possible D gene (5 bases). The germline gives CDR1 MNHNS, CDR2 SASEGT. The CDR3 sequence is 15 residues long. The V end lost 5 bases, the J end lost 5 bases, and 18 bases lay between the germline ends. The CDR3 protein is CASSPRGTWGTEAFF. DNA of the CDR3: TGTGCCAGCAGTCCTCGCGGGACCTGGGGGACTGAAGCTTTCTTT.

The chain links TRBV7-8 to TRBJ1-1; D gene unclear. CDR1 and CDR2 from the germline V gene are SGHVS and FQNEAQ. The CDR3 has 13 residues. V was shortened by 2 bases and J by 0 bases, with 4 bases between the two germline ends. The CDR3 spells CASSLFLNTEAFF. The CDR3 nucleotides are TGTGCCAGCAGCTTATTTTTGAACACTGAAGCTTTCTTT. Drawing the rest from reference TRBV7-8 and TRBJ1-1, the complete variable domain is GAGVSQSPRYKVAKRGQDVALRCDPISGHVSLFWYQQALGQGPEFLTYFQNEAQLDKSGLPSDRFFAERPEGSVSTLKIQRTQQEDSAVYLCASSLFLNTEAFFGQGTRLTVV.

This clonotype showed up just once. Given a much more abundant clone one base away, this may be a read error. This sequence joins TRBV9 and TRBJ2-1; D is possibly TRBD2 (6 bases). CDR3 size: 15 residues. In germline, CDR1 is SGDLS, CDR2 YYNGEE. The chain's CDR3 is CASSLRGDSYSEQFF. In nucleotides, the CDR3 is TGTGCCAGCAGCCTGCGTGGGGACTCCTACAGTGAGCAGTTCTTC.

The gene calls are TRBV12-3 or TRBV12-4 and TRBJ1-3, with TRBD1 matching over 10 bases. The junction had 3 bases not matched to a gene; V was cut back by 5 bases and J by 2 bases. The CDR3 loop spans 15 amino acids. The CDR3 region has the DNA TGTGCCAGCAGTAGAGGGACAGGGGCTGGAAACACCATATATTTT. Its translation is CASSRGTGAGNTIYF.

About this clonotype: One end of the junction fails to match germline, which may point to a read error. The gene calls are TRBV4-2 and TRBJ2-1; D possibly corresponds to TRBD2 (6 bases). The CDR3 has 16 residues. The germline gives CDR1 LGHNA, CDR2 YNFKEQ. The CDR3 spells CASSGEAGPRYNGQFF. CDR3 in DNA: TGTGCCAGCAGCGGGGAGGCAGGGCCAAGGTACAATGGGCAGTTCTTC.

The chain joins TRBV10-3 to TRBJ1-2; D not certain. The CDR3 sequence is 16 residues long. V was trimmed by 11 bases and J by 2 bases, leaving 24 bases between them. Germline V gene lookup returns CDR1 ENHRY and CDR2 SYGVKD. CDR3 sequence (DNA): TGTGCCGGCAGTCCATATACAGACTTTTCGAACTATGGCTACACCTTC. Translated, it gives CAGSPYTDFSNYGYTF.

This clonotype was seen many times. V is TRBV24-1 and J is TRBJ2-5; D is uncertain. Trimming stripped 3 bases from V and 4 bases from J, with 11 bases between. CDR1 is KGHDR and CDR2 is SFDVKD in the germline V gene. The CDR3 loop spans 14 amino acids. The CDR3 coding sequence is TGTGCCACCAGTGATCCCTACTGGGGAGAGACCCAGTACTTC. Encoded protein: CATSDPYWGETQYF.

This clonotype was seen many times. The V gene is TRBV6-1, the J gene TRBJ1-6; D remains ambiguous. The CDR3 spans 15 residues. Trimming stripped 6 bases from V and 7 bases from J, with 16 bases between. Germline V CDR1 and CDR2: MNHNS, SASEGT. In DNA, the CDR3 is TGTGCCAGCAGCTCTACCGACGGAAGGAATTCACCCCTCCACTTT. It specifies CASSSTDGRNSPLHF.

This chain joins TRBV7-8 and TRBJ1-6; D not resolved. V lost 3 bases to trimming and J lost 11 bases, with 23 bases between them. CDR1 is SGHVS and CDR2 is FQNEAQ in the germline V gene. The length of the CDR3 is 17 residues. In DNA form, the CDR3 reads TGTGCCAGCAGCTTGGCCGGGAGGAGCTCCTATGATCCACCCCTCCACTTT. Protein product: CASSLAGRSSYDPPLHF.

This clonotype was observed a few times. The rearrangement joins TRBV28 to TRBJ1-2; 12 bases fit TRBD1. The junction had 6 bases not matched to a gene; V was cut back by 5 bases and J by 8 bases. In germline, CDR1 is MDHEN, CDR2 SYDVKM. The CDR3 covers 14 residues. CDR3 residues: CASSAAGTGGGYTF. CDR3 DNA sequence: TGTGCCAGCAGTGCCGCCGGGACAGGGGGCGGCTACACCTTC.